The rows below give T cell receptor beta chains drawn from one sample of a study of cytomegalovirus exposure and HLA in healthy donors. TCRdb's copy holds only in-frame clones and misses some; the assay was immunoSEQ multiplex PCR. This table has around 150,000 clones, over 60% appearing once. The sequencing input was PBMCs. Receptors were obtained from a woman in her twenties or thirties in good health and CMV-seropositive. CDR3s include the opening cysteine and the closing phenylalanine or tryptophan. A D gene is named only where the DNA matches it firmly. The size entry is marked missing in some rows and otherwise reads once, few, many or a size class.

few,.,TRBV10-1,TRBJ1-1,TGCGCCAGCAGTGAGTCGAGGGATTGGGACACTGAAGCTTTCTTT,CASSESRDWDTEAFF
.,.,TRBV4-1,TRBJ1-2,TGCGCCAGCAGCCAAGAGTCGACCAGGGTTTGGCATGGCTACACCTTC,CASSQESTRVWHGYTF
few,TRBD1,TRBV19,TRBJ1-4,TGTGCCAGTAGTATCAGGGACAGGGGCCGTGAAAAACTGTTTTTT,CASSIRDRGREKLFF
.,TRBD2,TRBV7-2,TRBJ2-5,TGTGCCAGCAGCATCATGATGGGACTACAAGAGACCCAGTACTTC,CASSIMMGLQETQYF
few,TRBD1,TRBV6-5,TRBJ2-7,TGTGCCAGCAGAAATCCGGGACAGGGATCTCACGAGCAGTACTTC,CASRNPGQGSHEQYF
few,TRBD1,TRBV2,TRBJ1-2,TGTGCCAGCAATAACTCTCCGAGACAGGGGGTCTATGGCTACACCTTC,CASNNSPRQGVYGYTF
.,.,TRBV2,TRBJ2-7,TGTGCCAGCAGTGAATCAAGTCGTCGCTCGGGACACATTCCCTACGAGCAGTACTTC,CASSESSRRSGHIPYEQYF
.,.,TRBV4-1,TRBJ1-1,TGCGCCAGCAGCCCGGTAGGAAGAGGGTTGAACACTGAAGCTTTCTTT,CASSPVGRGLNTEAFF
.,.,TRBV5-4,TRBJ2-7,TGTGCCAGCAGCATGAGGCAGAGCCTCTCCTACGAGCAGTACTTC,CASSMRQSLSYEQYF
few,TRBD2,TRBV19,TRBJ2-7,TGTGCCAGTAGTATAAGCGGGACTACCTCGCGCGAGCAGTACTTC,CASSISGTTSREQYF
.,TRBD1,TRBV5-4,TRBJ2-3,TGTGCCAGCAGCTCCCCGGGACAGCCCACAGATACGCAGTATTTT,CASSSPGQPTDTQYF
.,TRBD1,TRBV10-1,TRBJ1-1,TGCGCCAGCAGTGTACAGGGGATCACTGAAGCTTTCTTT,CASSVQGITEAFF
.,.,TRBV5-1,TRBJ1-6,TGCGCCAGCAGCTTGGCCGAGGGAACACCCCTCCACTTT,CASSLAEGTPLHF
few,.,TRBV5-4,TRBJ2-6,TGTGCCAGCAGCCCCGACAGTTTCCCTGGGGCCAACGTCCTGACTTTC,CASSPDSFPGANVLTF
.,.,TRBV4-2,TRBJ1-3,TGTGCCAGCAGCCTCGCCGAGGCCATATATTTT,CASSLAEAIYF
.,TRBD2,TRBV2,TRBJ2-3,TGTGCCACCACGAATATCTGGGGCGGACTCCAACTAGCGGGGGAAGTAGATACGCAGTATTTT,CATTNIWGGLQLAGEVDTQYF
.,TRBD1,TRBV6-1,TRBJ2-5,TGTGCCAGCAGATGGACAGGGCAAGAGACCCAGTACTTC,CASRWTGQETQYF
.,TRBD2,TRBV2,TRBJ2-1,TGTGCCAGCAGCAGAGCGGGGGGGCCGATATACAATGAGCAGTTCTTC,CASSRAGGPIYNEQFF
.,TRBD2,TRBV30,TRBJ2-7,TGTGCCTGGAGTCGGACTAGCTTTAACGAGCAGTACTTC,CAWSRTSFNEQYF
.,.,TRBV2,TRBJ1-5,TGTGCCAGCGCGGCACCGAATCAGCCCCAGCATTTT,CASAAPNQPQHF
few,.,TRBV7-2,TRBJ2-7,TGTGCCAGCAGCTTAGCGGGGGGGCCGTACGAGCAGTACTTC,CASSLAGGPYEQYF
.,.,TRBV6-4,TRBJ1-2,TGTGCCAGCAGTGACTCTGCGGGGAACTATGGCTACACCTTC,CASSDSAGNYGYTF